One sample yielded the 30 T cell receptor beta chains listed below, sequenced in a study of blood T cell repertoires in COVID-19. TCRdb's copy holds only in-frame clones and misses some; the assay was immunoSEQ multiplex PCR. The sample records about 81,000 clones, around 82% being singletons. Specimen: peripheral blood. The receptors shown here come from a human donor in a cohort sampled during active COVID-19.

The CDR3 spells CASSPWGVVNTEAFF. DNA of the CDR3: TGTGCCAGTAGTCCTTGGGGCGTCGTGAACACTGAAGCTTTCTTT. The chain couples TRBV19 to TRBJ1-1, with D perhaps matching TRBD1 (5 bases). Trimming took off 5 bases at V and 0 bases at J, with 13 bases between the two ends. The CDR3 extends over 15 amino acids. From germline, CDR1 is LNHDA and CDR2 SQIVND (reference sequence).

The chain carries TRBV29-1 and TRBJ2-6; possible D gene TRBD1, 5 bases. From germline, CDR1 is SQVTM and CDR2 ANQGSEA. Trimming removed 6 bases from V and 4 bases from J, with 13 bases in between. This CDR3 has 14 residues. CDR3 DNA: TGCAGCGTCAGAACAGGCTCCGGGGCCAACGTCCTGACTTTC. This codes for CSVRTGSGANVLTF.

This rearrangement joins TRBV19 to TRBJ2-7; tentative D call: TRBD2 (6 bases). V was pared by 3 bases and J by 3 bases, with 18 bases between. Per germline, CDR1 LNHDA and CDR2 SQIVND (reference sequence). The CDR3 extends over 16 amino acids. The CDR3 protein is CASSMVSGVPGYEQYF. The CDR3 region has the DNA TGTGCCAGTAGTATGGTTAGCGGTGTCCCCGGCTACGAGCAGTACTTC. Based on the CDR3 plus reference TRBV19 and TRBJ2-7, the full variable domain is DGGITQSPKYLFRKEGQNVTLSCEQNLNHDAMYWYRQDPGQGLRLIYYSQIVNDFQKGDIAEGYSVSREKKESFPLTVTSAQKNPTAFYLCASSMVSGVPGYEQYFGPGTRLTVT.

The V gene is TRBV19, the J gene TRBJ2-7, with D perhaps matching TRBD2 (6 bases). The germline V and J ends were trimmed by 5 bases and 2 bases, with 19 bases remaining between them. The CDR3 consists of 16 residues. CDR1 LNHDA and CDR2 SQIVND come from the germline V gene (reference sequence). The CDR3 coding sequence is TGTGCCAGTAGTTTTGTAGGGGCGGGGAGGCCCTACGAGCAGTACTTC. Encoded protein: CASSFVGAGRPYEQYF.

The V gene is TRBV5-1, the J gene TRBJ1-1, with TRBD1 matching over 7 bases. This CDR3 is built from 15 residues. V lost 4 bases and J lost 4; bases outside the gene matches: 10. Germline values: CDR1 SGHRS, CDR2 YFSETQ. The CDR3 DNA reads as TGCGCCAGCAGCCTGACAGGGAATAAGGGCACTGAAGCTTTCTTT. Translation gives CASSLTGNKGTEAFF. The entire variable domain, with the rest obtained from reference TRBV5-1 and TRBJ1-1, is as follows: KAGVTQTPRYLIKTRGQQVTLSCSPISGHRSVSWYQQTPGQGLQFLFEYFSETQRNKGNFPGRFSGRQFSNSRSEMNVSTLELGDSALYLCASSLTGNKGTEAFFGQGTRLTVV.

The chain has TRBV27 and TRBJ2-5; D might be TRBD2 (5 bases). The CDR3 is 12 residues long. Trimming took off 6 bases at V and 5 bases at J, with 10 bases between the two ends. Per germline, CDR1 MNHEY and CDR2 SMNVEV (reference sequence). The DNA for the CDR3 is TGTGCCAGCAGCCGTCGAGGGGAGACCCAGTACTTC. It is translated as CASSRRGETQYF.

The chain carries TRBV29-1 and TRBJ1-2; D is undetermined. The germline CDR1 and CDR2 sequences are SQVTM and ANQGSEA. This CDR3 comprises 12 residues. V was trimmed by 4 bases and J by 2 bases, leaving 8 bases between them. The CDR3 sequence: CSVAFSNYGYTF. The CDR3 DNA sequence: TGCAGCGTTGCCTTCTCCAACTATGGCTACACCTTC.

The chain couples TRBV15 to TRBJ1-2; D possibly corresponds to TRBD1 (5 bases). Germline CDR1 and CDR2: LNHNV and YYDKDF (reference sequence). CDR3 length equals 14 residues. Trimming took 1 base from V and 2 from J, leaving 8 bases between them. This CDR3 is CATSRGPGNYGYTF. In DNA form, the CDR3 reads TGTGCCACCAGCAGAGGCCCAGGGAACTATGGCTACACCTTC.

For the CDR3, the DNA is TGTGCCAGCAGCCCCACTTCTGGGGCCAACGTCCTGACTTTC. Translated, it gives CASSPTSGANVLTF. The chain links TRBV3-1 (or the pseudogene TRBV3-2) to TRBJ2-6, with unresolved D. The CDR3 runs to 14 residues. V lost 4 bases to trimming and J lost 1 base, with 5 bases between them. CDR1 LGHDT and CDR2 YNNKEL come from the germline V gene (reference sequence).

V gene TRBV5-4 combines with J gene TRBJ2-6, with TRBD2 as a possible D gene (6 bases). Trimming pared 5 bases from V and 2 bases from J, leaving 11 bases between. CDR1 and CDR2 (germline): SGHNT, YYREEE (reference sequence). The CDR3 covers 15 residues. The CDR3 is CASRPGLPGANVLTF. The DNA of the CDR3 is TGTGCCAGCAGACCGGGACTCCCTGGGGCCAACGTCCTGACTTTC.

CDR3 nucleotides: TGCGCCAGCAGCTTGGGTCATGTGGCGGGGACTGAAGCTTTCTTT. Translation: CASSLGHVAGTEAFF. This chain connects TRBV5-1 to TRBJ1-1; D is unclear. The CDR3 length is 15 residues. V shed 0 bases and J shed 5 bases, with 14 bases lying between them. Germline V CDR1 and CDR2: SGHRS, YFSETQ.

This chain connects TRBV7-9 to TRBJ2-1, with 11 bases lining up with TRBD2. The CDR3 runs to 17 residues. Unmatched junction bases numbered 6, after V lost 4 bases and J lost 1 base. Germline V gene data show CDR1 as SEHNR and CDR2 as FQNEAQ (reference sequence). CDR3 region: CASSSTLAGGSYNEQFF. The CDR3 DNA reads TGTGCCAGCAGCTCTACTCTAGCGGGGGGATCCTACAATGAGCAGTTCTTC.

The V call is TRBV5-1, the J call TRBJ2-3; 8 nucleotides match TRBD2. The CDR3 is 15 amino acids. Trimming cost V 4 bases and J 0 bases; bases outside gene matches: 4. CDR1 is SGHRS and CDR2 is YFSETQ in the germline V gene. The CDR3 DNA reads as TGCGCCAGCAGCGTTAGCGGGGATAGCACAGATACGCAGTATTTT. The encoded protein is CASSVSGDSTDTQYF.

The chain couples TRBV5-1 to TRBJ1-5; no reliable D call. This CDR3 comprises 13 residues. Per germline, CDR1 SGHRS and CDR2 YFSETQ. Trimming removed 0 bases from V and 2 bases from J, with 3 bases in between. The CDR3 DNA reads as TGCGCCAGCAGCTTGGCTGGCAATCAGCCCCAGCATTTT. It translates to CASSLAGNQPQHF.

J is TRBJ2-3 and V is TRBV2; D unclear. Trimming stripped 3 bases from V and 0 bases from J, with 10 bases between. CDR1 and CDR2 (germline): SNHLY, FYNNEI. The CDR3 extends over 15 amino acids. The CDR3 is CASSEVLQSTDTQYF. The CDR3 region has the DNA TGTGCCAGCAGTGAGGTGTTACAAAGCACAGATACGCAGTATTTT.

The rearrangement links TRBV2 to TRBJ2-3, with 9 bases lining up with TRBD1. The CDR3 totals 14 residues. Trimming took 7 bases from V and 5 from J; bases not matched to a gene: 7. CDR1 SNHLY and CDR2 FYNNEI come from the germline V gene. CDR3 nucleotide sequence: TGTGCCAGCACGGCGGGACAGGGTGGAGATACGCAGTATTTT. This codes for CASTAGQGGDTQYF.

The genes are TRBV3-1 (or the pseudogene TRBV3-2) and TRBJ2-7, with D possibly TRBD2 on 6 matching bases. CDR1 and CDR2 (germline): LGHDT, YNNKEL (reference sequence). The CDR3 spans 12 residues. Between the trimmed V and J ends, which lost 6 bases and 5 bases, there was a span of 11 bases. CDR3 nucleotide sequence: TGTGCCAGCAGTCAAACTAGCCACGAGCAGTACTTC. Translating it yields CASSQTSHEQYF.

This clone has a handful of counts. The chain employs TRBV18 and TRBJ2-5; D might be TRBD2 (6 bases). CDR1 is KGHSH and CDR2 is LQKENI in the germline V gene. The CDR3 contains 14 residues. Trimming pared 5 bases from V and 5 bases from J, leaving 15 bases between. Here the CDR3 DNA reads TGTGCCAGCTCAGCTACTAGCCAGGAGGAGACCCAGTACTTC. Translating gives CASSATSQEETQYF.

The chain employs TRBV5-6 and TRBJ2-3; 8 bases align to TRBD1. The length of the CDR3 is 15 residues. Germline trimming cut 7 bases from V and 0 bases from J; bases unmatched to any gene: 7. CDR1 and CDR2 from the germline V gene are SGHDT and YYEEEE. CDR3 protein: CASCLWTGSTDTQYF. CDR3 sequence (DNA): TGTGCCAGCTGTCTTTGGACAGGGAGCACAGATACGCAGTATTTT.

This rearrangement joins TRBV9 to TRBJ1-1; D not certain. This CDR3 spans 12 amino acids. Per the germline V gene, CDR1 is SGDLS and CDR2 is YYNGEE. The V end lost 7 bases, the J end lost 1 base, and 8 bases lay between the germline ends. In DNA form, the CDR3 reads TGTGCCAGCGGGCAGCAGAACACTGAAGCTTTCTTT. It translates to CASGQQNTEAFF.

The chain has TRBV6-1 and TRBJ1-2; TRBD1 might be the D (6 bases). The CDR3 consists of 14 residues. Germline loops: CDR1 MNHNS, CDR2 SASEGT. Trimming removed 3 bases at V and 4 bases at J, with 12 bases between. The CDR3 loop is CASSEGGLSYGYTF. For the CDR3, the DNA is TGTGCCAGCAGTGAGGGGGGGCTGAGCTATGGCTACACCTTC.

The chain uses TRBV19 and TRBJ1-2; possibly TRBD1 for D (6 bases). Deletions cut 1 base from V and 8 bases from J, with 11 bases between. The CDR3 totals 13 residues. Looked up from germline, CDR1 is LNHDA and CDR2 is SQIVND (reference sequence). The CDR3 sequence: CASSIVSRGGYTF. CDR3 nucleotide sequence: TGTGCCAGTAGTATAGTGAGCAGGGGAGGCTACACCTTC.

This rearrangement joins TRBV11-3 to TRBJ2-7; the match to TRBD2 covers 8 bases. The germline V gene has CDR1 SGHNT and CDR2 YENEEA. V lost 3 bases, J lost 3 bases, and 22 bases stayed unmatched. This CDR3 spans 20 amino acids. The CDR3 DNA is TGTGCCAGCAGCTTTAGGAAGATAAGCGGTATAGCGGGACAATACTACGAGCAGTACTTC. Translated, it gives CASSFRKISGIAGQYYEQYF.

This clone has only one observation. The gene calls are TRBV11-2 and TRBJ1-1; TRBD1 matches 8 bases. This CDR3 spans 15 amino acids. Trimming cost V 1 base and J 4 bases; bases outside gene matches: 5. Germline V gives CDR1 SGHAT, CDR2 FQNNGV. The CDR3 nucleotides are TGTGCCAGCAGCTTAGTCAGGGGGCCGACCACTGAAGCTTTCTTT. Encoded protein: CASSLVRGPTTEAFF.

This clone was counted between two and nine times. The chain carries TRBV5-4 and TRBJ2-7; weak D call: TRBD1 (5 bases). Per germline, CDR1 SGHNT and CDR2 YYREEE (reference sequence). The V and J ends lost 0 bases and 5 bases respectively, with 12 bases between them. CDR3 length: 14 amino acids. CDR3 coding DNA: TGTGCCAGCAGCTTGGCAGGGCTCTTCAACGAGCAGTACTTC. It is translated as CASSLAGLFNEQYF.

The CDR3 nucleotides are TGTGCCAGCAGCCAGCGTCCTATACATCCTAGCTCCTACAATGAGCAGTTCTTC. This gives the protein CASSQRPIHPSSYNEQFF. The chain couples TRBV11-2 to TRBJ2-1; D uncertain. CDR3 length: 18 residues. V was cut by 5 bases and J by 0 bases, with 20 bases left in between. Germline V lookup: CDR1 SGHAT, CDR2 FQNNGV.

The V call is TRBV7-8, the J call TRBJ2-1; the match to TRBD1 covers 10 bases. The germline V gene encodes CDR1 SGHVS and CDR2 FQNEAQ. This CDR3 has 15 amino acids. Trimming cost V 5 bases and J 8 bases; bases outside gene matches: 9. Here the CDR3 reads CASSPRQGARYEQFF. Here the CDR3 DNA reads TGTGCCAGCAGCCCCCGACAGGGGGCAAGGTATGAGCAGTTCTTC.

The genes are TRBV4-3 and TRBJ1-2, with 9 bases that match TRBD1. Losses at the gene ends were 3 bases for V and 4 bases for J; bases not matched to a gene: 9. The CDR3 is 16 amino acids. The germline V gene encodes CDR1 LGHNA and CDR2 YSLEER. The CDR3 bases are TGCGCCAGCAGCCAGGAATTGGGACAGGGACTCTATGGCTACACCTTC. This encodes CASSQELGQGLYGYTF.

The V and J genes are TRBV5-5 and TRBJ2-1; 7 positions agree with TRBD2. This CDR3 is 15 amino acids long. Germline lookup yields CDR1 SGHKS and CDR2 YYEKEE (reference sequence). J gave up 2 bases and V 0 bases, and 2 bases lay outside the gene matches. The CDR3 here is CASSLALAAYNEQFF. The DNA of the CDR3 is TGTGCCAGCAGCTTGGCCCTAGCGGCCTACAATGAGCAGTTCTTC. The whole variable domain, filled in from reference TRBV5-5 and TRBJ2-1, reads DAGVTQSPTHLIKTRGQQVTLRCSPISGHKSVSWYQQVLGQGPQFIFQYYEKEERGRGNFPDRFSARQFPNYSSELNVNALLLGDSALYLCASSLALAAYNEQFFGPGTRLTVL.

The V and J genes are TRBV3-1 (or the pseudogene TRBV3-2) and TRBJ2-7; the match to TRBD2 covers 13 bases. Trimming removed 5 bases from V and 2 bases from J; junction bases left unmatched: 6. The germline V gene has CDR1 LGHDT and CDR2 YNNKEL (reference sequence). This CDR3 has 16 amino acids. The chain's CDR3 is CASSSGLAGNPYEQYF. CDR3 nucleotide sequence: TGTGCCAGCAGCTCGGGACTAGCGGGAAACCCCTACGAGCAGTACTTC.